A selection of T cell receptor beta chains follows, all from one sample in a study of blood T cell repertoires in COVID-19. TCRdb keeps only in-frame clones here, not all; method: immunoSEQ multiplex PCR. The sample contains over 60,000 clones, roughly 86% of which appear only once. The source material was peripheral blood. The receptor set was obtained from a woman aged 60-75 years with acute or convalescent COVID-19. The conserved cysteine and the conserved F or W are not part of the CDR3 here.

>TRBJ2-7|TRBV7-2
ASSLRDRTYEQY
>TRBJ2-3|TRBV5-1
ASRGGLGTDTQY
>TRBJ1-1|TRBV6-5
ASRLSGGANTEAF
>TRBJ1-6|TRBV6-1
ASSGITGNWGSPLH
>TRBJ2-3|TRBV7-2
ASSAGLAEDTQY
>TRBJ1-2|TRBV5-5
ASSLATPNYGYT
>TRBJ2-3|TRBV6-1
ASSEADRTGTDTQY
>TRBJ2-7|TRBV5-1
ASSSRTGYEQY
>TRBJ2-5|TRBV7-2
ASSLAGTKQETQY
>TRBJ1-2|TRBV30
AWTINGANYGYT
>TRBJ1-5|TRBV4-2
ASSQPGLQPQH
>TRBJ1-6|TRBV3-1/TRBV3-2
ASSQLQGASPLH
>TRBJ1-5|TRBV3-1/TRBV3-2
ASSQNRGQPQH
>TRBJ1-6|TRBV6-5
ASSRLGEYGSPLH
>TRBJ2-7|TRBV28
ASSLRVYEQY
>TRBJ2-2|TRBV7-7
ASSLGTGEPGELF
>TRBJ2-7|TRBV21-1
ASRSKTRDRGPYEQY
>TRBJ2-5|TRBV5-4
ASSTPRGGLVETQY
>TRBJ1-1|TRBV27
ASSWGGTEAF
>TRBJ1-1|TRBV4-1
ASSQDVSGFREAF
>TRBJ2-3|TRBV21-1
ASSLKWWEQGSTDTQY
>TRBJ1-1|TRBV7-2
ASSSTGVEAF
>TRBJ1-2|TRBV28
ASRTGGESYGYT
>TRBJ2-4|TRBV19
ASSIGYKRGTLAKNIQY
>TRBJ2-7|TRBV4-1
ASSQEMASGTYEQY
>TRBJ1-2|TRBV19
ASSAGRGLNYGYT
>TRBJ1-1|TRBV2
ASSPTGPEAF
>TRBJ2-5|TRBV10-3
AISERRLGQGVETQY
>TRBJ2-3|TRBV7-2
ASSLARAFTDTQY
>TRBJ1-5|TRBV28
ASSLSQGSNQPQH
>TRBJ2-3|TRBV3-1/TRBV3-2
ASSQANRGGVDTQY
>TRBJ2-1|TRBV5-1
ASSLGDRGYYNEQF
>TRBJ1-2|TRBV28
ASSSGNPYGYT
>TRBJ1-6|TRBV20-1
SAPGNSPLH
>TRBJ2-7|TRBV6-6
ASSDPGTISSYEQY
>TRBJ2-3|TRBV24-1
ATQAPETDTQY
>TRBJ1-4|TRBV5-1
ASSQGQGNEKLF
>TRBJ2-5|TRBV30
AWKTLGQGEETQY
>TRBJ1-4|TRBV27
ATSSRGTNEKLF
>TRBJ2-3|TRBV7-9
ASSSVGGGPSTDTQY
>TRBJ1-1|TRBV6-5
ASSRPGTGHTEAF